These 7 T cell receptor beta chains came from one sample sequenced in a study of T cell changes during pregnancy in multiple sclerosis (dated by TCRdb to the late 2010s). Library creation used the immunoSEQ multiplex PCR assay. TCRdb carries this immuneACCESS record with in-frame sequences only. Its versions omit some clonotypes, under half of them owing to an unresolved V gene in the studies checked, with the rest unexplained. Here the sample has approximately 60,000 clones; roughly 94% occur a single time. Clones ranked in the top ten supply about 3% of the sample. The starting material was CD8+ T cells from peripheral blood mononuclear cells, obtained in the third trimester of pregnancy. These receptors were collected from a female donor with multiple sclerosis, enrolled in a pregnancy study.

The V gene is TRBV27, the J gene TRBJ2-5, with TRBD2 as a possible D gene (5 bases). V gave up 7 bases and J gave up 5 bases, with 14 bases separating them. The CDR3 runs to 13 residues. Per the germline V gene, CDR1 is MNHEY and CDR2 is SMNVEV (reference sequence). The DNA for the CDR3 is TGTGCCAGCAACCCAAACGGGGAGGAGACCCAGTACTTC. Translation gives CASNPNGEETQYF.

This clone came up once. This rearrangement joins TRBV5-5 to TRBJ2-1, with D hard to call. Trimming pared 3 bases from V and 3 bases from J, leaving 4 bases between. The CDR3 has 12 residues. Germline V gene sequence: CDR1 SGHKS, CDR2 YYEKEE (reference sequence). The CDR3 loop is CASSSCYNEQFF. The CDR3 region has the DNA TGTGCCAGCAGCTCGTGCTACAATGAGCAGTTCTTC. Filled out from reference TRBV5-5 and TRBJ2-1, the complete variable domain reads DAGVTQSPTHLIKTRGQQVTLRCSPISGHKSVSWYQQVLGQGPQFIFQYYEKEERGRGNFPDRFSARQFPNYSSELNVNALLLGDSALYLCASSSCYNEQFFGPGTRLTVL.

The rearrangement uses TRBV27 and TRBJ1-1, with TRBD1 identical over 8 bases. J was trimmed by 2 bases and V by 6 bases; bases with no gene match: 5. The CDR3 covers 14 residues. Germline CDR1 and CDR2: MNHEY and SMNVEV (reference sequence). The CDR3 sequence: CASRHDRGNTEAFF. The CDR3 DNA is TGTGCCAGCAGACACGACAGGGGAAACACTGAAGCTTTCTTT.

This chain uses TRBV27 with TRBJ1-2, with D tentatively TRBD1 (6 bases). The CDR3 consists of 12 residues. With 5 bases removed from V and 6 bases from J, the gap between germline ends came to 10 bases. Germline V gene data show CDR1 as MNHEY and CDR2 as SMNVEV (reference sequence). CDR3 bases: TGTGCCAGCAGTAAAGAGGGGGATGGCTACACCTTC. Translated, it gives CASSKEGDGYTF.

This clone was counted a single time. The rearrangement uses TRBV11-2 and TRBJ2-7; D possibly corresponds to TRBD1 (6 bases). This CDR3 spans 16 amino acids. The ends were cut back, 5 bases at V and 0 bases at J, with 17 bases in the middle. Germline V lookup: CDR1 SGHAT, CDR2 FQNNGV. As DNA, the CDR3 is TGTGCCAGCAGCACGCCGGGACATCCAAGCTCCTACGAGCAGTACTTC. As protein: CASSTPGHPSSYEQYF.

This chain connects TRBV29-1 to TRBJ2-5; 9 bases are shared with TRBD2. With V trimmed by 0 bases and J by 4 bases, 9 bases remained unmatched. The germline V gene encodes CDR1 SQVTM and CDR2 ANQGSEA. The CDR3 has 16 amino acids. CDR3 in DNA: TGCAGCGTTGAAGACGGGCAGCGGGAGGAATCAGAGACCCAGTACTTC. It codes for CSVEDGQREESETQYF.

This clone showed up just once. The chain recombines TRBV7-2 with TRBJ1-4, with 12 bases that match TRBD1. Germline-derived CDR1 and CDR2 are SGHTA and FQGNSA. The CDR3 loop spans 14 amino acids. Losses at the gene ends were 4 bases for V and 10 bases for J; bases not matched to a gene: 4. DNA of the CDR3: TGTGCCAGCAGCTCGGGACAGGGGGCGGGAAAACTGTTTTTT. Its protein is CASSSGQGAGKLFF.